This TCR beta chain came from a study of shared clonotypes between healthy human individuals. The CDR3 loop spans 15 amino acids. V lost 4 bases, J lost 5 bases, and 6 bases stayed unmatched. CDR1 is MDHEN and CDR2 is SYDVKM in the germline V gene. Concerning this clone itself: Its specificity is not known.

CD45RO-negative cells were positively selected for CCR7, leaving out terminally differentiated effector memory CD45RA+ cells. The authors' processing: ImmunoSEQ junction-only sequences lacked quality scores, so their filtering differed. This table comes from immunoSEQ multiplex PCR, and its TCRdb copy is limited to in-frame clones, with some not included. That table supplies the V and J calls and clone size; D and trimming were determined from the DNA. This sample has about 580,000 clones; roughly 98% occur once, and the top ten carry 0.3%. General study points: A reduction in generation probabilities was seen for non-shared clonotypes relative to those shared by all four donors. Sequencing of the sorted subsets was shown by rarefaction to be incomplete despite large depth. On the whole, naive subsets had larger estimated richness than memory subsets had.

Sequencing was done on a sample of naive CD8+ T cells sorted from blood. The chain employs TRBV28 and TRBJ2-1, with 9 bases identical to TRBD1. The TCR sequence derives from a man under 40 in good health. The CDR3 DNA follows: TGTGCCAGCAGTTCGAGGGGACAGGGCCACAATGAGCAGTTCTTC. Encoded protein: CASSSRGQGHNEQFF.